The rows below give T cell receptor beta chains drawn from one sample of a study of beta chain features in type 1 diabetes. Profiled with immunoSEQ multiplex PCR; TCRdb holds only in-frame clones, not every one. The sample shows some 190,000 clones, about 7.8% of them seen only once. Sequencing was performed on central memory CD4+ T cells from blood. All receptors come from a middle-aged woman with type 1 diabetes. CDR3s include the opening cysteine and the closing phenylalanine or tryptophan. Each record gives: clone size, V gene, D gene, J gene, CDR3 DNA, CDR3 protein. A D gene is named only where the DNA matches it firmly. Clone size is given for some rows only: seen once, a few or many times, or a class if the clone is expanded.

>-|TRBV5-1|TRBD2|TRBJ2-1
TGCGCCAGCAGCGATGGCAATACGGGACTAGCGGGAGTAACTGAGCAGTTCTTC
CASSDGNTGLAGVTEQFF
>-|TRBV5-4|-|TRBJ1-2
TGTGCCAGCAACGTAGACAGCAATTATGGCTACACCTTC
CASNVDSNYGYTF
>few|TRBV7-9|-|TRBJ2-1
TGTGCCAGCAGCTACAGGGATGGTGAGCAGTTCTTC
CASSYRDGEQFF
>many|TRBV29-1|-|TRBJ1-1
TGCAGCGCGCGGACGGACATGAACACTGAAGCTTTCTTT
CSARTDMNTEAFF
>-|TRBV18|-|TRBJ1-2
TGTGCCAGCTCACCTCCCGGGATGGACCTAGATGGCTACACCTTC
CASSPPGMDLDGYTF
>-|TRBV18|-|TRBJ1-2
TGTGCCAGCTCGCCTTGGGGGGTACAAGCTAACTATGGCTACACCTTC
CASSPWGVQANYGYTF
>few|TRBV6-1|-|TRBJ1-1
TGTGCCAGCAGTGAGATGGGGCTGGAAGCTTTCTTT
CASSEMGLEAFF
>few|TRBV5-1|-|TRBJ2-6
TGCGCCAGCACCCTAGGGGGCTCTGGGGCCAACGTCCTGACTTTC
CASTLGGSGANVLTF
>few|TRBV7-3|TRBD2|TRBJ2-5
TGTGCCAGCAGTCAAGGTGGGGCGGGAGCAGGAGAGACCCAGTACTTC
CASSQGGAGAGETQYF
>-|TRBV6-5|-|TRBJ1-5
TGTGCCAGCGGCACCGATAGCAATCAGCCCCAGCATTTT
CASGTDSNQPQHF
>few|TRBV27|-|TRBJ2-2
TGTGCCAGCAGAGGGACATCTAACACCGGGGAGCTGTTTTTT
CASRGTSNTGELFF
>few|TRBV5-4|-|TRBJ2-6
TGTGCCAGCAGCCTCGCCCCCGGGGAGTTCAACGTCCTGACTTTC
CASSLAPGEFNVLTF
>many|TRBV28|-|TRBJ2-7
TGTGCCAGCAGCCCTAGGGGGTTCAAAGCCTACGAGCAGTACTTC
CASSPRGFKAYEQYF
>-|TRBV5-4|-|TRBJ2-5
TGTGCCAGCAGCCGCGACAGCGTCCAAGAGACCCAGTACTTC
CASSRDSVQETQYF
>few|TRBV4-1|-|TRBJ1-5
TGCGCCAGCAGCCAATCCGACAAGAGCAATCAGCCCCAGCATTTT
CASSQSDKSNQPQHF
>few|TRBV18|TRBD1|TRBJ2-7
TGTGCCAGCTCACCACTGACAGGGACCAGATTGAACGAGCAGTACTTC
CASSPLTGTRLNEQYF
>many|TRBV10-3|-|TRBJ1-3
TGTGCCATCGGACAGCCCTCTGGAAACACCATATATTTT
CAIGQPSGNTIYF
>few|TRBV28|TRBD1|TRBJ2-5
TGTGCCAGCAGTGGAAGGACAGGGGGTATACAAGAGACCCAGTACTTC
CASSGRTGGIQETQYF
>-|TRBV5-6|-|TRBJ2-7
TGTGCCACCGGAGAGGGAAGCTCCTACGAGCAGTACTTC
CATGEGSSYEQYF
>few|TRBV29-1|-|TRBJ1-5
TGCAGCGCCTCAGATAGCAATCAGCCCCAGCATTTT
CSASDSNQPQHF
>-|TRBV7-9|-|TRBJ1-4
TGTGCCAGCAGCTTAAAAGGCGGCAGGGGACATGAAAAACTGTTTTTT
CASSLKGGRGHEKLFF
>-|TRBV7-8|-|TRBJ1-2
TGTGCCAGCAGCCCAACCTCCCGGGGGGACTATGGCTACACCTTC
CASSPTSRGDYGYTF
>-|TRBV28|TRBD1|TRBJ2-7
TGTGCCAGCAGTTCGGCCGGGACAGGGGATTCCTACGAGCAGTACTTC
CASSSAGTGDSYEQYF
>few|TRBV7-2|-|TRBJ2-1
TGTGCCAGCAGCCCATTTATCAGGGATGAGCAGTTCTTC
CASSPFIRDEQFF
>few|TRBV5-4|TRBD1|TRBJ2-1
TGTGCCAGCAGCCTGCCGACAGGGGATAGTGAGCAGTTCTTC
CASSLPTGDSEQFF
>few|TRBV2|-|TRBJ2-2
TGTGCCAGCGAGGAGGTTGGTCTAACCGGGGAGCTGTTTTTT
CASEEVGLTGELFF
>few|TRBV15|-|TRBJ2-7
TGTGCCACCAGCAGAGATCGGCCCTCTAGCGCTAGCTCCTACGAGCAGTACTTC
CATSRDRPSSASSYEQYF
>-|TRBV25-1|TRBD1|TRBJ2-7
TGTGCCAGCGCTAAGACAGGGTCCTACGAGCAGTACTTC
CASAKTGSYEQYF
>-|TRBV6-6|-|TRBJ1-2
TGTGCCAGCAGACTTGGACAGTCTAACTATGGCTACACCTTC
CASRLGQSNYGYTF
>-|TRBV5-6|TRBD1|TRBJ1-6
TGTGCCAGCAGCTTGCTGGGACAGGGGGGTTCACCCCTCCACTTT
CASSLLGQGGSPLHF
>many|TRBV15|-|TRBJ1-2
TGTGCCACCAGCAGAGATAAGGGGATCGACTATGGCTACACCTTC
CATSRDKGIDYGYTF
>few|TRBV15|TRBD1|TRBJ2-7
TGTGCCACCAGCAGAGCTCCTTCCGGGACAGGGGGCTACGAGCAGTACTTC
CATSRAPSGTGGYEQYF
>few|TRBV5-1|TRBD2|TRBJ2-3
TGCGCCAGCAGCTTGGTTTCGGGGGGTCCCACAGATACGCAGTATTTT
CASSLVSGGPTDTQYF
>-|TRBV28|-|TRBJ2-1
TGTGCCAGCAGTTTTGAGGGGGAGCAACGGGAGCAGTTCTTC
CASSFEGEQREQFF
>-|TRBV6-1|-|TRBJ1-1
TGTGCCAGCATACCTACAGGGATTTTAGCTTTCTTT
CASIPTGILAFF
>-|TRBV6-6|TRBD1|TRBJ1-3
TGTGCCAGCAGTTTACAGGGGCGGTCGGACACCATATATTTT
CASSLQGRSDTIYF